This entry describes one TCR beta chain. In its sample, this clone was seen a few times. Its binding antigen is unknown. Base-call qualities are not available, and no considerably larger clone is one nucleotide away. The data stem from a study of blood T cell repertoires in COVID-19 (dated by TCRdb to about 2020). In the study overall: Samples covering the acute and convalescent phases of COVID-19 were provided by collaborators in the United States, Italy and Spain. The prospective study material was composed of cDNA or gDNA derived from T cells, B-cell-depleted T cells, or PBMCs. Where available, HLA class I and class II types were taken from metadata supplied by the sample provider and were not determined by assay-based typing. Subjects who had been exposed to COVID-19, were actively infected with it, or had recovered from it provided the deeply sampled blood TCRbeta repertoires that made up the dataset. Sample metadata almost always included a de-identified subject ID, COVID-19 status, age in years and sex. The repertoires were released in a freely available public database meant as a resource for research on the immune response to SARS-CoV-2. The samples were drawn from two sources: the first 160 participants of the ongoing ImmuneRACE study, and approximately 1,300 subjects contributed by 6 global collaborators.

TCRbeta CDR3 regions were amplified from genomic DNA using the immunoSEQ Assay, a bias-controlled multiplex PCR. The authors' analysis ran thus. The number of nucleated cells in each sample was estimated from the amplification of reference gene primers within the assay. To quantify the absolute abundance of each unique TCRbeta CDR3 rearrangement, sequence reads were collapsed and filtered. For each sample, productive Simpson clonality was calculated by taking the square root of Simpson's diversity index across productive rearrangements. TCRdb obtained this table from immuneACCESS and retained in-frame rearrangements with V and J assigned. These tables miss some clones; where compared with another copy, unresolved V genes account for less than half of the shortfall, and the remainder is unexplained. Clone size and the V and J calls come from that table; the DNA yielded D and trimming. Within this sample are about 350,000 clones, with 90% to 95% of them counted one time only. Around 3.5% of the sample is in the top ten clones.

V is shortened by 2 bases, J by 3 bases, and the region joining them spans 15 bases. CDR1 and CDR2 were assigned from the germline V gene as SGHRS and YFSETQ. The CDR3 runs 17 residues from the cysteine to the phenylalanine. Left in the record is the CDR3 DNA by itself, 51 bases read in frame from the first base. General conclusions and limits of the study: The quantity of clinical and demographic metadata differed by source and by participant and was supplied without curation.

A second Seattle source provided samples from volunteer blood donors who had recovered from COVID-19. Collaborating institutions collected whole blood in K2EDTA tubes following their own protocols. For TCRbeta analysis, collaborators shipped samples in one of three forms: frozen whole blood, isolated PBMCs, or DNA extracted from either of those sample types. The rearranged segments are TRBV5-1 and TRBJ1-6; TRBD1 might be the D gene, on 5 matching bases. The material sequenced was peripheral blood. The receptor was isolated from a woman between 18 and 30 years old who had recovered from COVID-19. The CDR3 loop reads CASSFDLGDFYNSPLHF. The nucleotides are TGCGCCAGCAGCTTCGACCTGGGGGACTTCTATAATTCACCCCTCCACTTT.